The 24 T cell receptor beta chains below were found in one sample sequenced in a study of shared clonotypes between healthy human individuals (TCRdb year 2020). The library was obtained by the immunoSEQ multiplex PCR assay. Held by TCRdb, this immuneACCESS table contains in-frame sequences only and omits some clones. Under half of the omission traces to an unresolved V gene where checked; the cause of the rest is unknown. The sample table shows under 150,000 clones, and approximately 70% are seen once. The ten largest clones represent approximately 23% of the sample. Sample: memory CD8+ T cells sorted from blood. The label giving this sample's cell subset or site can be read as: CD45RO+ cells pooled with CCR7-negative TemRA cells. The source of these receptors is a woman aged 25 to 45 in good health.

V is TRBV5-1 and J is TRBJ2-3; D is possibly TRBD2 (5 bases). The germline CDR1 and CDR2 sequences are SGHRS and YFSETQ. Trimming removed 0 bases at V and 0 bases at J, with 5 bases between. CDR3 length: 14 residues. Here the CDR3 DNA reads TGCGCCAGCAGCTTGGGGGAGAGCACAGATACGCAGTATTTT. Translation gives CASSLGESTDTQYF.

The genes are TRBV10-2 and TRBJ1-1; D may be TRBD1 (6 bases). The CDR3 runs 13 residues. V lost 7 bases to trimming and J lost 7 bases, with 16 bases between them. The germline gives CDR1 WSHSY, CDR2 SAAADI. CDR3 protein: CASNQGPQGEAFF. The CDR3 nucleotides are TGCGCCAGCAATCAGGGGCCCCAGGGTGAAGCTTTCTTT.

The rearrangement uses TRBV7-8 and TRBJ2-1, with D unresolved. This CDR3 contains 16 residues. Per the germline V gene, CDR1 is SGHVS and CDR2 is FQNEAQ. Trimming removed 3 bases at V and 3 bases at J, with 15 bases between. The DNA for the CDR3 is TGTGCCAGCAGCTTCCTTATTCGGTCGGGCTACAATGAGCAGTTCTTC. Amino acid sequence: CASSFLIRSGYNEQFF.

The chain has TRBV6-5 and TRBJ2-7, with 13 bases that match TRBD2. V dropped 2 bases and J dropped 3; count of bases not matched to a gene: 4. The CDR3 has 16 amino acids. CDR1 is MNHEY, CDR2 SVGAGI, per germline. In nucleotides, the CDR3 is TGTGCCAGCAGTTACCTCGGACTAGCGGGAGTCTACGAGCAGTACTTC. It codes for CASSYLGLAGVYEQYF.

The J gene is TRBJ2-7, the V gene TRBV7-2; weak D call: TRBD2 (6 bases). Germline values: CDR1 SGHTA, CDR2 FQGNSA. This CDR3 spans 15 amino acids. Trimming left V 3 bases short and J 2 bases short, with 14 bases between. The DNA for the CDR3 is TGTGCCAGCAGCTTCCGGGACTGTATTACCTACGAGCAGTACTTC. As protein: CASSFRDCITYEQYF. Complete variable domain (other parts from reference TRBV7-2 and TRBJ2-7): GAGVSQSPSNKVTEKGKDVELRCDPISGHTALYWYRQSLGQGLEFLIYFQGNSAPDKSGLPSDRFSAERTGGSVSTLTIQRTQQEDSAVYLCASSFRDCITYEQYFGPGTRLTVT.

The chain joins TRBV4-1 to TRBJ1-2, with 7 positions matching TRBD1. The CDR3 sequence is 15 residues long. V lost 0 bases to trimming and J lost 3 bases; unmatched junction nucleotides: 4. Germline-derived CDR1 and CDR2 are MGHRA and YSYEKL. CDR3 region: CASSQDRDSHYGYTF. CDR3 bases: TGCGCCAGCAGCCAAGATCGGGACAGTCACTATGGCTACACCTTC.

This clone occurred a few times. The V gene is TRBV5-1, the J gene TRBJ1-1; D call uncertain. V lost 0 bases and J 11 bases, leaving 17 bases between the germline ends. Germline CDR1 SGHRS, CDR2 YFSETQ. The CDR3 has 14 amino acids. The CDR3 nucleotides are TGCGCCAGCAGCTTGGGGGAGGAGGGTGGACTGGCTTTCTTT. Translation: CASSLGEEGGLAFF.

This chain links TRBV28 with TRBJ1-2; no definite D call. From germline, CDR1 is MDHEN and CDR2 SYDVKM. Trimming stripped 5 bases from V and 9 bases from J, with 10 bases between. The CDR3 extends over 11 amino acids. CDR3 loop: CASSADLSYTF. The CDR3 DNA reads as TGTGCCAGCAGTGCGGACCTAAGCTACACCTTC.

This clone was recorded once. The chain recombines TRBV28 with TRBJ2-4; D unclear. This CDR3 region has 14 residues. V dropped 4 bases and J dropped 0 bases, with 7 bases sitting between them. Germline CDR1 and CDR2: MDHEN and SYDVKM. The CDR3 DNA is TGTGCCAGCAGTTCCATGTTAGCCAAAAACATTCAGTACTTC. Amino acids: CASSSMLAKNIQYF.

The V and J genes are TRBV2 and TRBJ1-2; D is ambiguous. The CDR3 is 14 amino acids. V lost 0 bases to trimming and J lost 4 bases, with 9 bases between them. Germline CDR1 reads SNHLY; CDR2 reads FYNNEI. CDR3 loop: CASSEAAIRYGYTF. DNA for the CDR3: TGTGCCAGCAGTGAAGCGGCCATTCGCTATGGCTACACCTTC.

The chain couples TRBV7-9 to TRBJ2-7, with 8 bases that match TRBD1. After removal of 4 bases from V and 2 bases from J, the junction contained 1 base not matched to a gene. The CDR3 runs 13 residues. CDR1 is SEHNR, CDR2 FQNEAQ, per germline (reference sequence). The CDR3 spells CASSSQGAYEQYF. The CDR3 coding sequence is TGTGCCAGCAGCTCACAGGGGGCCTACGAGCAGTACTTC.

This chain links TRBV5-1 with TRBJ1-1, with D maybe TRBD1 (5 bases). The V end lost 7 bases, the J end lost 11 bases, and 24 bases lay between the germline ends. Germline V gives CDR1 SGHRS, CDR2 YFSETQ. The CDR3 spans 14 residues. The CDR3 is CASYADKDGASAFF. The CDR3 DNA reads TGCGCCAGCTACGCCGATAAAGACGGGGCCAGCGCTTTCTTT.

The chain is built from TRBV18 and TRBJ2-5; D is undetermined. The CDR3 length is 12 residues. Trimming stripped 1 base from V and 4 bases from J, with 4 bases between. The V gene's germline CDR1 is KGHSH and CDR2 LQKENI. In nucleotides, the CDR3 is TGTGCCAGCTCACCACGGGGAGAGACCCAGTACTTC. It yields the protein CASSPRGETQYF. Supplemented by reference TRBV18 and TRBJ2-5, the full variable domain reads NAGVMQNPRHLVRRRGQEARLRCSPMKGHSHVYWYRQLPEEGLKFMVYLQKENIIDESGMPKERFSAEFPKEGPSILRIQQVVRGDSAAYFCASSPRGETQYFGPGTRLLVL.

Many counts were recorded for this clone. The rearrangement uses TRBV5-1 and TRBJ2-5; D is unclear. The V gene lost 3 bases and the J gene lost 11 bases, with 14 bases spanning the gap. Germline V gives CDR1 SGHRS, CDR2 YFSETQ. The CDR3 is 12 residues long. Here the CDR3 reads CASSSPREEQYF. The CDR3 region has the DNA TGCGCCAGCAGCTCCCCCCGTGAGGAGCAGTACTTC.

This clone was picked up many times. J is TRBJ2-4 and V is TRBV7-6; maybe TRBD1 (6 bases). V was trimmed by 4 bases and J by 1 base, leaving 11 bases between them. CDR1 and CDR2 from the germline V gene are SGHVS and FNYEAQ. The CDR3 extends over 15 amino acids. CDR3: CASSYSTGAKNIQYF. CDR3 in DNA: TGTGCCAGCAGCTATTCAACAGGGGCCAAAAACATTCAGTACTTC. Variable domain in full (rest from reference TRBV7-6 and TRBJ2-4): GAGVSQSPRYKVTKRGQDVALRCDPISGHVSLYWYRQALGQGPEFLTYFNYEAQQDKSGLPNDRFSAERPEGSISTLTIQRTEQRDSAMYRCASSYSTGAKNIQYFGAGTRLSVL.

This chain connects TRBV25-1 to TRBJ2-5; D assignment may be TRBD1 or TRBD2 (6 bases each). The DNA end favors TRBJ2-7, so the J call may be wrong. The length of the CDR3 is 16 residues. The germline gives CDR1 MGHDK, CDR2 SYGVNS. The CDR3 reads CASSGGAQRSSYEQYF. Here the CDR3 DNA reads TGTGCCAGCAGTGGGGGGGCACAGCGGAGCTCCTACGAGCAGTACTTC.

This clone was counted a few times. The chain carries TRBV7-9 and TRBJ2-7; no clear D gene. CDR1 SEHNR and CDR2 FQNEAQ come from the germline V gene (reference sequence). The V end was cut by 5 bases, the J end by 3 bases, with 8 bases between. This CDR3 spans 12 amino acids. The CDR3 reads CASSPHHYEQYF. The CDR3 nucleotides read TGTGCCAGCAGCCCCCACCACTACGAGCAGTACTTC.

This chain connects TRBV11-3 to TRBJ2-7; TRBD2 matches 10 bases. Germline V gene sequence: CDR1 SGHNT, CDR2 YENEEA. Unmatched junction bases numbered 6, after V lost 5 bases and J lost 2 bases. The length of the CDR3 is 15 residues. CDR3 amino acids: CASSIGLAETYEQYF. CDR3 bases: TGTGCCAGCAGCATAGGACTAGCGGAAACCTACGAGCAGTACTTC.

This clone was detected only once. This rearrangement joins TRBV6-1 to TRBJ2-1; TRBD1 aligns across 7 bases. Germline V CDR1 and CDR2: MNHNS, SASEGT. The CDR3 spans 14 residues. The J segment lost 2 bases and the V segment lost 8 bases, leaving 6 bases of the junction unmatched. The CDR3 nucleotides are TGTGCCAGCCACCACAGGGGCCCCTACAATGAGCAGTTCTTC. Translated: CASHHRGPYNEQFF.

The rearrangement links TRBV2 to TRBJ1-1; D is perhaps TRBD1 (5 bases). The length of the CDR3 is 13 residues. V was pared by 2 bases and J by 3 bases, with 7 bases between. The germline V gene has CDR1 SNHLY and CDR2 FYNNEI. The CDR3 spells CASSELGDTEAFF. The CDR3 nucleotides read TGTGCCAGCAGTGAATTGGGGGACACTGAAGCTTTCTTT.

This clone was detected many times. The chain is built from TRBV5-4 and TRBJ1-1, with D possibly matching TRBD1 (6 bases). The germline V and J ends were trimmed by 1 base and 6 bases, with 19 bases remaining between them. CDR3 length: 16 amino acids. The germline V gene encodes CDR1 SGHNT and CDR2 YYREEE (reference sequence). CDR3 amino acids: CASSLSGRQGRAEAFF. Here the CDR3 DNA reads TGTGCCAGCAGCTTGAGCGGGCGGCAGGGGAGGGCTGAAGCTTTCTTT.

The rearrangement links TRBV10-3 to TRBJ2-7, with D unclear. Germline V lookup: CDR1 ENHRY, CDR2 SYGVKD. CDR3 length: 10 amino acids. V gave up 8 bases and J gave up 3 bases, with 5 bases separating them. CDR3 residues: CAIGDYEQYF. As DNA, the CDR3 is TGTGCCATCGGGGACTACGAGCAGTACTTC.

This clone was recorded a few times. V usage is TRBV25-1 and J usage is TRBJ1-2; D unclear. Germline assignment: CDR1 MGHDK and CDR2 SYGVNS. With 6 bases removed from V and 2 bases from J, the gap between germline ends came to 13 bases. The CDR3 spans 14 residues. The CDR3 protein is CASSVTLENYGYTF. CDR3 coding DNA: TGTGCCAGCAGCGTTACTCTCGAGAACTATGGCTACACCTTC.

The chain joins TRBV27 to TRBJ2-5, with 12 bases matching TRBD2. Germline loops: CDR1 MNHEY, CDR2 SMNVEV (reference sequence). The V gene end was trimmed by 1 base and the J gene end by 4 bases; junction bases not matched to a gene: 7. The CDR3 contains 17 residues. CDR3 coding DNA: TGTGCCAGCAGTTTATTAAGGCCTAGCGGGAGGGGAGAGACCCAGTACTTC. Protein sequence: CASSLLRPSGRGETQYF.